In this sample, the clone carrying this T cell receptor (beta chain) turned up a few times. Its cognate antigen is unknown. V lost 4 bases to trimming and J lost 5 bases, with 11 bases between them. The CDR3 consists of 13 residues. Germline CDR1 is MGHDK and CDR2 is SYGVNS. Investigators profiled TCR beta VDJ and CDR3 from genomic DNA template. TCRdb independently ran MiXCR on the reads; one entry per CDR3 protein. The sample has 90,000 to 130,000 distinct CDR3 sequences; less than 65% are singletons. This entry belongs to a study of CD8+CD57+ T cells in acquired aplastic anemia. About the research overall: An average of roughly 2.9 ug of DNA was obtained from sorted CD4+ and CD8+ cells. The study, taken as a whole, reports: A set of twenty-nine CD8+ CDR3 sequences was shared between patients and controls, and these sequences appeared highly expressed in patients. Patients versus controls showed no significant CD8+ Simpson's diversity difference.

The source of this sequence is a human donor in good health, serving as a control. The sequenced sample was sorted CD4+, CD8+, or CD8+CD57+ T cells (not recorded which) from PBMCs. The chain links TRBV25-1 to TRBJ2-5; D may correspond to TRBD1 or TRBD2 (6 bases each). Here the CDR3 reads CASSGGAGETQYF. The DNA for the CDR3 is TGTGCCAGCAGTGGGGGGGCCGGGGAGACCCAGTACTTC. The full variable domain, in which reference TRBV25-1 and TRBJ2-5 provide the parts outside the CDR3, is EADIYQTPRYLVIGTGKKITLECSQTMGHDKMYWYQQDPGMELHLIHYSYGVNSTEKGDLSSESTVSRIRTEHFPLTLESARPSHTSQYLCASSGGAGETQYFGPGTRLLVL.